This is a list of T cell receptor beta chains from one sample in a study. MiXCR, run by TCRdb on the 5' RACE reads, gives a single entry per CDR3 protein. The sample includes fewer than 50,000 distinct CDR3 sequences, 22% of them seen just once. Sequenced: Tregs sorted from a lymph node. The source of these receptors is a female donor with breast cancer. Both conserved end residues are part of each CDR3. The D gene is left open where the match is weak. Where a row states a size, it is once, few, many or the class of an expanded clone; other rows omit it.

j_call d_call v_call clone_size cdr3_nt cdr3_aa
TRBJ2-7 NA TRBV27 medium-sized TGTGCCAGCAGTTTAGAACGGGGGCACGAGCAGTACTTC CASSLERGHEQYF
TRBJ1-1 NA TRBV4-2 many TGTGCCAGCAGCCAAGAATACGAGGGTATGAACACTGAAGCTTTCTTT CASSQEYEGMNTEAFF
TRBJ1-1 TRBD1 TRBV3-1 many TGTGCCAGCAGCCAAGGGGACAGGTCCACTGAAGCTTTCTTT CASSQGDRSTEAFF
TRBJ2-5 NA TRBV28 many TGTGCCAGCAGTATGCGCTTGGAGACCCAGTACTTC CASSMRLETQYF
TRBJ2-7 TRBD1 TRBV7-8 NA TGTGCCAGCAGCCCCCGGACAGGCTACGAGCAGTACTTC CASSPRTGYEQYF
TRBJ2-1 NA TRBV7-9 few TGTGCCAGCAGCCCCCCGTCCGGGACGGCCTACAATGAGCAGTTCTTC CASSPPSGTAYNEQFF
TRBJ2-5 NA TRBV5-1 few TGCGCCAGCAGCTTTGGCACGGGAAACAGAGAGACCCAGTACTTC CASSFGTGNRETQYF
TRBJ2-1 TRBD2 TRBV5-1 few TGCGCCAGCAGCCGAGTGGGGACTACCTACAATGAGCAGTTCTTC CASSRVGTTYNEQFF
TRBJ2-7 NA TRBV14 few TGTGCCAGCAGCCCTAAAGCTTCTTCCTACGAGCAGTACTTC CASSPKASSYEQYF
TRBJ1-2 NA TRBV27 NA TGTGCCAGCAGTCCGGGACTAGCGGGATACACCTTC CASSPGLAGYTF
TRBJ2-7 NA TRBV6-5 NA TGTGCCAGCAGTCTATGGGAGGAAGGCGAGCAGTACTTC CASSLWEEGEQYF
TRBJ1-1 NA TRBV29-1 many TGCAGCGTTGAGGGGGGGATGAACACTGAAGCTTTCTTT CSVEGGMNTEAFF
TRBJ2-2 TRBD1 TRBV7-2 few TGTGCCGGCAGCTTAAGGCAGGGGGCGCCCGGGGAGCTGTTTTTT CAGSLRQGAPGELFF
TRBJ2-2 NA TRBV5-1 NA TGCGCCAGCAGCTTGGCCGGGATCGAAAACACCGGGGAGCTGTTTTTT CASSLAGIENTGELFF
TRBJ1-6 NA TRBV6-5 NA TGTGCCAGCAGTTACTCGAAGCCAGGTTTGCTTGGTTCACCCCTCCACTTT CASSYSKPGLLGSPLHF
TRBJ2-5 NA TRBV7-9 NA TGTGCCAGCAGCTTAGGTGGGGAAGAGACCCAGTACTTC CASSLGGEETQYF
TRBJ2-3 NA TRBV6-5 many TGTGCCAGCAGTTACTCGTCCACATGGCCACAAGATACGCAGTATTTT CASSYSSTWPQDTQYF
TRBJ2-3 TRBD2 TRBV12-3/TRBV12-4 NA TGTACCAGCAGTCAAGAGCGGGAGGCAGATACGCAGTACTTT CTSSQEREADTQYF
TRBJ2-5 TRBD1 TRBV2 many TGTGCCAGCAGCCGGGCCAGGGGGCGAGCCGAGACCCAGTACTTC CASSRARGRAETQYF
TRBJ1-4 TRBD1 TRBV27 few TGTGCCAGCAGTTTCGGGACAGGGGATGAAAAACTGTTTTTT CASSFGTGDEKLFF
TRBJ2-5 NA TRBV7-9 few TGTGCCAGCAGGGCGGTCCAAGAGACCCAGTACTTC CASRAVQETQYF
TRBJ2-7 TRBD1 TRBV5-1 NA TGCGCCAGCAGCCCGGCGGGACAGGGAGGGTACGGGCAGTACTTC CASSPAGQGGYGQYF
TRBJ2-7 NA TRBV4-1 few TGCGCCAGCAGCCAAGTCCCCCCGAACGAGCAGTACTTC CASSQVPPNEQYF
TRBJ1-2 NA TRBV29-1 few TGCAGCGTTGGGCTGGGCTATGGCTACACCTTC CSVGLGYGYTF
TRBJ2-1 TRBD2 TRBV11-2 many TGTGCCAGCAGCCTACCGGACCGGCGGGAGGGCGGTTACAATGAGCAGTTCTTC CASSLPDRREGGYNEQFF
TRBJ2-7 NA TRBV20-1 medium-sized TGCAGTGCTAGTGACAACTCCTACGAGCAGTACTTC CSASDNSYEQYF
TRBJ2-3 TRBD2 TRBV5-1 many TGCGCCAGCGCGGGTAGCGGGAGCACAGATACGCAGTATTTT CASAGSGSTDTQYF
TRBJ2-5 NA TRBV12-3/TRBV12-4 few TGTGCCAGCAGTTTAATGGGGCCGGAGACCCAGTACTTC CASSLMGPETQYF
TRBJ2-1 TRBD2 TRBV4-1 many TGCGCCAGCAGCCAAGATAGACTAGCGGGAACGAGCTCCTACAATGAGCAGTTCTTC CASSQDRLAGTSSYNEQFF
TRBJ2-1 TRBD2 TRBV7-9 NA TGTGCCAGCAGCTTTTCCGGGACTAGTTCCTACAATGAGCAGTTCTTC CASSFSGTSSYNEQFF
TRBJ1-5 TRBD1 TRBV15 NA TGTGCCACCAGCAGAGATAGACAGGGCGCCTCTCAGCCCCAGCATTTT CATSRDRQGASQPQHF
TRBJ2-2 NA TRBV9 many TGTGCCAGCAGCGTAGCGGCAACGAACACCGGGGAGCTGTTTTTT CASSVAATNTGELFF
TRBJ2-5 NA TRBV28 NA TGTGCCAGCAGTTTGTTCCAGGAGAGGGAGACCCAGTACTTC CASSLFQERETQYF
TRBJ2-7 TRBD2 TRBV4-1 few TGCGCCAGCAGCCAAGAAACTAGCGGGCACTACGAGCAGTACTTC CASSQETSGHYEQYF
TRBJ2-5 NA TRBV6-6 few TGTGCCAGCAGTTACTCGATGTCAGAACGAGAGACCCAGTACTTC CASSYSMSERETQYF
TRBJ2-7 NA TRBV5-1 many TGCGCCAGCAGCTTGGAGAGGGGATACGAGCAGTACTTC CASSLERGYEQYF
TRBJ2-7 TRBD2 TRBV20-1 many TGCACCATCCCATCGACTAGCCCTCCCTGGCAGTACTTC CTIPSTSPPWQYF
TRBJ2-7 TRBD2 TRBV4-1 NA TGCGCCAGCAGCCAAGAGGTTAGCGGGACTGCCTACGAGCAGTACTTC CASSQEVSGTAYEQYF
TRBJ1-5 NA TRBV30 NA TGTGCCTGGAGTGCGGATAGCAATCAGCCCCAGCATTTT CAWSADSNQPQHF
TRBJ1-5 NA TRBV20-1 few TGCAGTGCTAGAGGGTCGGGGCAGCCCCAGCATTTT CSARGSGQPQHF
TRBJ2-3 TRBD1 TRBV3-1 once TGTGCCAGCAGCCAAGGGACAGGATGGACAGATACGCAGTATTTT CASSQGTGWTDTQYF
TRBJ2-7 NA TRBV12-3/TRBV12-4 NA TGTGCCAGCAGTTTACAGGGTACCTACGAGCAGTACTTC CASSLQGTYEQYF
TRBJ1-4 NA TRBV20-1 many TGCAGTGCTAGAGATACCCCATATAATGAAAAACTGTTTTTT CSARDTPYNEKLFF
TRBJ1-5 NA TRBV4-1 NA TGCGCCAGCAGCCAAAACTCAGGGAATCAGCCCCAGCATTTT CASSQNSGNQPQHF
TRBJ2-7 TRBD2 TRBV20-1 many TGCAGTGCTAGGCATCATGGACTAGCGGAAGTCCACGAGCAGTACTTC CSARHHGLAEVHEQYF
TRBJ2-7 TRBD1 TRBV5-5 NA TGTGCCAGCAGCACAACAGGGGGCCACAAGCAGTACTTC CASSTTGGHKQYF
TRBJ1-5 NA TRBV30 NA TGTGCCTGGAGCGAAAACATAGATCAGCCCCAGCATTTT CAWSENIDQPQHF
TRBJ2-3 TRBD2 TRBV4-3 many TGCGCCAGCAGCTTAGCGGGAGGAGATACGCAGTATTTT CASSLAGGDTQYF
TRBJ2-3 NA TRBV7-6 few TGTGCCAGCAGTTCAGGGGCAGATACGCAGTATTTT CASSSGADTQYF
TRBJ2-1 TRBD2 TRBV28 few TGTGCCAGCAGTCCCGATTCAGGGAGGGGCTACAATGAGCAGTTCTTC CASSPDSGRGYNEQFF
TRBJ2-5 TRBD2 TRBV27 many TGTGCCAGCAGTTTGTTGGGAGGGGAGGAGACCCAGTACTTC CASSLLGGEETQYF
TRBJ1-1 NA TRBV29-1 many TGCAGCGTTGATTCGAACGGGGCGAACACTGAAGCTTTCTTT CSVDSNGANTEAFF
TRBJ2-5 NA TRBV5-1 many TGCGCCAGCAGAAGAGACAGGCAAGAGACCCAGTACTTC CASRRDRQETQYF
TRBJ2-7 NA TRBV6-5 few TGTGCCAGCAGCACCGACAGACATTCTTCCTACGAGCAGTACTTC CASSTDRHSSYEQYF
TRBJ2-3 TRBD2 TRBV2 many TGTGCCAGCAGCAAAACTAGCGGGGGCAGCACAGATACGCAGTATTTT CASSKTSGGSTDTQYF